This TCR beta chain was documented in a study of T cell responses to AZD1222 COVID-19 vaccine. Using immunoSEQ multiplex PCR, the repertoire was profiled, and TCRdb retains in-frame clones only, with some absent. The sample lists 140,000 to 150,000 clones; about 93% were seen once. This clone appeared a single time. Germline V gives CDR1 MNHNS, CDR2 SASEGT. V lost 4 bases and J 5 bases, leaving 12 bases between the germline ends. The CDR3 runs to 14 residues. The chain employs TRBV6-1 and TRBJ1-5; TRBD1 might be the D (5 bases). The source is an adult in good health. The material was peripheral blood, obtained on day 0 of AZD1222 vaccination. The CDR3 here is CASSVATADQPQHF. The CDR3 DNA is TGTGCCAGCAGTGTAGCGACAGCTGATCAGCCCCAGCATTTT.